This is a list of T cell receptor beta chains from one sample in a study of T-cell reconstitution after alpha-beta-depleted transplantation in children. TCRdb re-analysed the PCR reads in MiXCR, keeping a single row per CDR3 protein. The table lists roughly 220,000 distinct CDR3 sequences, around 9.2% of them singletons. Specimen: PBMCs, mostly from graft donor cells, collected 360 days after TCRalphabeta/CD19-depleted stem cell transplant. The source of these receptors is a male patient aged 2 to 10 who had a stem cell transplant for acute myeloid leukemia, so the T cells may come from the graft donor. CDR3s include the opening cysteine and the closing phenylalanine or tryptophan. A D gene is named only where the DNA matches it firmly. Size is omitted from some rows. Given values are once, few, many or a class for expanded clones.

j_call,clone_size,v_call,d_call,cdr3_nt,cdr3_aa
TRBJ2-1,many,TRBV7-2,.,TGTGCCAGCAGCTTAATGGGACGAGGTTCCTACAATGAGCAGTTCTTC,CASSLMGRGSYNEQFF
TRBJ2-1,many,TRBV14,TRBD2,TGTGCCAGCAGCCATAGCGGGAGGTATATTGATGAGCAGTTCTTC,CASSHSGRYIDEQFF
TRBJ1-6,few,TRBV25-1,TRBD1,TGTGCCAGCAGTGAAAACTGGACAGGGCATAATTCACCCCTCCACTTT,CASSENWTGHNSPLHF
TRBJ1-5,many,TRBV29-1,.,TGCAGCGTTGAGGGTACAGGGTTCAATCAGCCCCAGCATTTT,CSVEGTGFNQPQHF
TRBJ2-3,few,TRBV7-6,TRBD2,TGTGCCAGCAGCTTAGGGACTAGCGGGGGTCCTCGTTCGCAGTATTTT,CASSLGTSGGPRSQYF
TRBJ2-5,.,TRBV7-6,TRBD1,TGTGCCAGCAGCGACCATGGACAGGGGTTCTCGGAGACCCAGTACTTC,CASSDHGQGFSETQYF
TRBJ1-6,.,TRBV12-3/TRBV12-4,.,TGTGCCAGCAGTTTAGGAGAAAAACCCCTCCACTTT,CASSLGEKPLHF
TRBJ2-3,.,TRBV4-1,TRBD2,TGCGCCAGCAGCCAAGAGGGGAATAGCGGGAGCACAGATACGCAGTATTTT,CASSQEGNSGSTDTQYF
TRBJ2-1,.,TRBV20-1,TRBD2,TGCAGTGCTAGAGTTAGACTAGCGGGAGAGCAGTTCTTC,CSARVRLAGEQFF
TRBJ2-1,once,TRBV7-3,TRBD2,TGTGCCAGCGGCGTACATATGGTGGGAGGGTACAATGAGCAGTTCTTC,CASGVHMVGGYNEQFF
TRBJ2-5,few,TRBV6-5,.,TGTGCCAGCAGTTACTCCGGGGGTTCAGAGACCCAGTACTTC,CASSYSGGSETQYF
TRBJ1-1,many,TRBV6-6,.,TGTGCCAGCGGCAACCCGGGGCAGACAGACACTGAAGCTTTCTTT,CASGNPGQTDTEAFF
TRBJ2-3,.,TRBV20-1,.,TGCAGTGCCCATTCGGACAGTTCCACAGATACGCAGTATTTT,CSAHSDSSTDTQYF
TRBJ2-5,.,TRBV4-2,TRBD2,TGTGCCAGCAGCCAAGGGGGGGGGGTGGAGACCCAGTACTTC,CASSQGGGVETQYF
TRBJ2-2,many,TRBV28,.,TGTGCCAGCAGTTTATTTGTCCCAAACACCGGGGAGCTGTTTTTT,CASSLFVPNTGELFF
TRBJ2-3,.,TRBV12-3/TRBV12-4,.,TGTGCCAGCAGCTTGACTACAGGAGCAGATACGCAGTATTTT,CASSLTTGADTQYF
TRBJ2-1,.,TRBV29-1,.,TGCAGCGTTGAAGGCCGACAGGGAGGCTCCTACAATGAGCAGTTCTTC,CSVEGRQGGSYNEQFF
TRBJ2-6,many,TRBV5-1,.,TGCGCCAGCAGCTTGGTTGTAGGGTTAACCCCCTCTGGGGCCAACGTCCTGACTTTC,CASSLVVGLTPSGANVLTF
TRBJ2-1,few,TRBV4-3,TRBD2,TGCGCCAGCAGCCAAGGAGGCCACCTAGCGGGAGCTAAGCAGTTCTTC,CASSQGGHLAGAKQFF
TRBJ1-2,many,TRBV20-1,.,TGCAGTGCTAGAGATCGGGTGAATGGCTACACCTTC,CSARDRVNGYTF
TRBJ1-1,.,TRBV9,.,TGTGCCAGCAGCGGTGGGGACACTGAAGCTTTCTTT,CASSGGDTEAFF
TRBJ1-2,few,TRBV4-1,.,TGCGCCAGCAGCCCATTCGCGGGTGGCTACACCTTC,CASSPFAGGYTF
TRBJ2-5,few,TRBV29-1,.,TGCAGCGTTGAGGGTTGGGAGACCCAGTACTTC,CSVEGWETQYF
TRBJ2-3,few,TRBV2,.,TGTGCCAGTCCCGGCGGAACCACAGATACGCAGTATTTT,CASPGGTTDTQYF
TRBJ1-2,few,TRBV7-8,TRBD1,TGTGCCAGCAGCATAACAGGGGACCCTAACTATGGCTACACCTTC,CASSITGDPNYGYTF
TRBJ2-5,.,TRBV29-1,.,TGCAGCGTTGTGGGCCGACTAGTGCAAGAGACCCAGTACTTC,CSVVGRLVQETQYF
TRBJ1-2,.,TRBV29-1,.,TGCAGCCTCCGGACGGTATCGGAGGGCTACACCTTC,CSLRTVSEGYTF
TRBJ1-1,.,TRBV20-1,.,TGCAGTGCTAGTCCCTCGATAGGCACTGAAGCTTTCTTT,CSASPSIGTEAFF
TRBJ2-2,.,TRBV27,.,TGTGCCAGCCGACACAGGAACACCGGGGAGCTGTTTTTT,CASRHRNTGELFF
TRBJ2-2,many,TRBV29-1,.,TGCAGCGTTGCCCGGGGAGCAACCGGGGAGCTGTTTTTT,CSVARGATGELFF
TRBJ2-2,.,TRBV6-1,.,TGTGCCAGCACTAAGTTACTGAACACCGGGGAGCTGTTTTTT,CASTKLLNTGELFF
TRBJ2-1,.,TRBV14,.,TGTGCCAGCAGTCGAGGGGCGGAGTCTCTCGGTTATTACAATGAGCAGTTCTTC,CASSRGAESLGYYNEQFF
TRBJ1-2,few,TRBV6-5,.,TGTGCCAGCAGTTACTCGACTGGTTGGGGCGGCGGCTACACCTTC,CASSYSTGWGGGYTF
TRBJ2-5,few,TRBV5-1,TRBD1,TGCGCCAGCAGCTTTCTCGGGACAGGGCAAGAGACCCAGTACTTC,CASSFLGTGQETQYF